One sample yielded the 21 T cell receptor beta chains listed below, sequenced in a study of blood T cell repertoires in COVID-19. Libraries were prepared by immunoSEQ multiplex PCR; TCRdb keeps only in-frame clonotypes and omits some of them. The sample lists some 490,000 clones, around 85% occurring once. The sample taken for sequencing was PBMCs or T cells enriched from blood (not recorded which). Source of these receptors: a woman in her sixties or seventies who had recovered from COVID-19.

This clone came up once. The chain has TRBV3-1 (or the pseudogene TRBV3-2) and TRBJ2-4; D might be TRBD2 (6 bases). CDR1 is LGHDT, CDR2 YNNKEL, per germline (reference sequence). The CDR3 extends over 15 amino acids. Trimming removed 4 bases at V and 2 bases at J, with 12 bases between. The CDR3 DNA follows: TGTGCCAGCAGCCTAGGGCGGGGATCCAAAAACATTCAGTACTTC. Translation: CASSLGRGSKNIQYF.

The CDR3 loop reads CASSLGGALNTEAFF. The CDR3, as DNA: TGTGCCAGCAGCTTGGGTGGGGCTTTGAACACTGAAGCTTTCTTT. The chain carries TRBV5-4 and TRBJ1-1; possibly TRBD1 for D (5 bases). V gave up 0 bases and J gave up 0 bases, with 9 bases separating them. There are 15 residues in the CDR3. Germline CDR1 reads SGHNT; CDR2 reads YYREEE (reference sequence).

The V call is TRBV9, the J call TRBJ1-3; possibly TRBD1 for D (5 bases). Germline V gives CDR1 SGDLS, CDR2 YYNGEE. Trimming pared 2 bases from V and 4 bases from J, leaving 16 bases between. The CDR3 has 16 residues. The CDR3 is CASSVSLGGSGNTIYF. CDR3 nucleotide sequence: TGTGCCAGCAGCGTTTCCCTGGGGGGATCCGGAAACACCATATATTTT.

V is TRBV11-3 and J is TRBJ2-1, with 7 bases lining up with TRBD1. V gave up 7 bases and J gave up 2 bases; unmatched junction bases: 5. Germline assignment: CDR1 SGHNT and CDR2 YENEEA. There are 14 residues in the CDR3. The CDR3: CASTSGTAYNEQFF. As DNA, the CDR3 is TGTGCCAGCACCTCCGGGACAGCCTACAATGAGCAGTTCTTC.

The genes are TRBV29-1 and TRBJ2-1; maybe TRBD2 (6 bases). Between the trimmed V and J ends, which lost 3 bases and 6 bases, there was a span of 9 bases. The CDR3 has 12 residues. Germline CDR1 is SQVTM and CDR2 is ANQGSEA. The CDR3 protein is CSVEGLLNEQFF. The CDR3 region has the DNA TGCAGCGTTGAGGGACTCCTCAATGAGCAGTTCTTC.

The genes are TRBV11-3 and TRBJ2-7; 9 nucleotides line up with TRBD2. Germline lookup yields CDR1 SGHNT and CDR2 YENEEA. The CDR3 has 16 amino acids. Trimming removed 0 bases from V and 7 bases from J; junction bases left unmatched: 10. CDR3 bases: TGTGCCAGCAGCTTAGATTATCTAGCGGGGATACGGGAGCAGTACTTC. Translation: CASSLDYLAGIREQYF. Supplemented by reference TRBV11-3 and TRBJ2-7, the full variable domain reads EAGVVQSPRYKIIEKKQPVAFWCNPISGHNTLYWYLQNLGQGPELLIRYENEEAVDDSQLPKDRFSAERLKGVDSTLKIQPAELGDSAVYLCASSLDYLAGIREQYFGPGTRLTVT.

The rearrangement links TRBV4-1 to TRBJ1-5; 8 bases are shared with TRBD1. Trimming took 2 bases from V and 5 from J; bases not matched to a gene: 11. Germline V lookup: CDR1 MGHRA, CDR2 YSYEKL. The CDR3 is 17 residues long. The CDR3 region is CASSQRTTGVGDQPQHF. The CDR3, as DNA: TGCGCCAGCAGCCAACGGACGACAGGGGTGGGGGATCAGCCCCAGCATTTT.

The CDR3 DNA reads as TGTGCCAGCAGGGCTACTAGCGGGGGGTCCTACAATGAGCAGTTCTTC. Translated: CASRATSGGSYNEQFF. The chain joins TRBV28 to TRBJ2-1; 12 bases fit TRBD2. Germline CDR1 and CDR2: MDHEN and SYDVKM. There are 16 residues in the CDR3. The V and J ends lost 6 bases and 1 base, in that order; junction bases with no gene match: 4.

This clone appeared a single time. The CDR3 region has the DNA TGTGCCACCAGCAGAGATGGAGAGGGGGCGCGAGAATCTGGAAACACCATATATTTT. Amino acids: CATSRDGEGARESGNTIYF. The V gene is TRBV15, the J gene TRBJ1-3; 7 bases fit TRBD1. CDR1 and CDR2 from the germline V gene are LNHNV and YYDKDF (reference sequence). V was pared by 0 bases and J by 1 base, with 12 bases of the junction left unmatched. This CDR3 is 19 amino acids long.

V gene TRBV5-4 combines with J gene TRBJ2-3, with 9 nucleotides matching TRBD2. The junction had 9 bases not matched to a gene; V was cut back by 4 bases and J by 6 bases. Germline V gives CDR1 SGHNT, CDR2 YYREEE (reference sequence). The CDR3 is 15 residues long. The CDR3 region is CASSPATSGVDTQYF. CDR3 coding DNA: TGTGCCAGCAGCCCGGCGACTAGCGGAGTGGATACGCAGTATTTT.

V is TRBV5-1 and J is TRBJ2-7, with 7 bases fitting TRBD1. V lost 5 bases and J lost 5; bases outside the gene matches: 4. There are 12 residues in the CDR3. The germline gives CDR1 SGHRS, CDR2 YFSETQ. The CDR3 spells CASRTGFDEQYF. The DNA for the CDR3 is TGCGCCAGCAGGACAGGGTTCGACGAGCAGTACTTC.

For this clone: The junction does not match germline at one end; this may be a read error. The chain joins TRBV12-3 or TRBV12-4 to TRBJ1-2; 9 bases align to TRBD1. This CDR3 comprises 13 residues. CDR3 region: CASSLAGTGGYTF. CDR3 DNA sequence: TGTGCCAGCAGTCTAGCCGGGACAGGGGGCTACACCTTC.

CDR3 loop: CSAAGGRFGNTIYF. In nucleotides, the CDR3 is TGCAGCGCCGCAGGGGGCAGGTTTGGAAACACCATATATTTT. V is TRBV29-1 and J is TRBJ1-3, with 8 bases lining up with TRBD1. This CDR3 region has 14 residues. Per the germline V gene, CDR1 is SQVTM and CDR2 is ANQGSEA. V lost 7 bases, J lost 3 bases, and 8 bases stayed unmatched. Together with reference TRBV29-1 and TRBJ1-3, the CDR3 gives the full variable domain: SAVISQKPSRDICQRGTSLTIQCQVDSQVTMMFWYRQQPGQSLTLIATANQGSEATYESGFVIDKFPISRPNLTFSTLTVSNMSPEDSSIYLCSAAGGRFGNTIYFGEGSWLTVV.

The chain links TRBV7-2 to TRBJ1-4; 10 bases map to TRBD1. The germline CDR1 and CDR2 sequences are SGHTA and FQGNSA. This CDR3 comprises 15 residues. The V segment lost 5 bases and the J segment 11 bases; nucleotides outside the gene matches: 11. In DNA form, the CDR3 reads TGTGCCAGCAGCCAACCGGGACAGGGGATGAGGAAACTGTTTTTT. Translating gives CASSQPGQGMRKLFF.

V is TRBV5-4 and J is TRBJ2-3, with D maybe TRBD1 (5 bases). V gave up 0 bases and J gave up 4 bases, with 9 bases separating them. The CDR3 consists of 14 residues. Germline CDR1 reads SGHNT; CDR2 reads YYREEE (reference sequence). The CDR3 DNA follows: TGTGCCAGCAGCTTGGTTGGGGCTGCAGATACGCAGTATTTT. Protein: CASSLVGAADTQYF.

In its sample, this clone was seen a few times. The chain has TRBV21-1 and TRBJ1-5; the table's D call TRBD1 went unverified against the DNA. TRBV21-1 is noted as a pseudogene. The CDR3 covers 15 residues. The CDR3 here is CASSLGWAPNQPQHF. The CDR3 region has the DNA TGTGCCAGCAGCCTGGGCTGGGCTCCAAATCAGCCCCAGCATTTT.

The V gene is TRBV30, the J gene TRBJ2-3; no reliable D call. This CDR3 region has 11 residues. Looked up from germline, CDR1 is GTSNPN and CDR2 is SVGIG (reference sequence). The germline V and J ends were trimmed by 5 bases and 8 bases, with 11 bases remaining between them. This chain's CDR3 is CAWEARATQYF. CDR3 sequence (DNA): TGTGCCTGGGAAGCCCGCGCTACGCAGTATTTT.

The chain employs TRBV7-9 and TRBJ2-5; D call uncertain. V lost 8 bases to trimming and J lost 5 bases, with 15 bases between them. CDR1 and CDR2 (germline): SEHNR, FQNEAQ (reference sequence). This CDR3 is built from 13 residues. DNA for the CDR3: TGTGCCAGCCGCAGAAGCGTTGGGGAGACCCAGTACTTC. Translating gives CASRRSVGETQYF.

CDR3 region: CASSQGTGEWYGYTF. DNA of the CDR3: TGTGCCAGCAGCCAAGGGACAGGGGAGTGGTATGGCTACACCTTC. The chain combines TRBV9 with TRBJ1-2; 10 bases align to TRBD1. CDR1 is SGDLS, CDR2 YYNGEE, per germline. The CDR3 is made up of 15 amino acids. With 4 bases clipped from V and 5 bases from J, the junction kept 8 bases outside the gene matches.

The rearrangement links TRBV4-1 to TRBJ1-5, with D unresolved. This CDR3 spans 15 amino acids. Trimming stripped 4 bases from V and 4 bases from J, with 14 bases between. The germline V gene encodes CDR1 MGHRA and CDR2 YSYEKL. The DNA of the CDR3 is TGCGCCAGCAGCCCCTTTATGGGCCAAAATCAGCCCCAGCATTTT. Amino acid sequence: CASSPFMGQNQPQHF.

The chain joins TRBV19 to TRBJ1-1, with D maybe TRBD1 (5 bases). The CDR3 length is 15 residues. The V end was cut by 1 base, the J end by 8 bases, with 17 bases between. Germline CDR1 reads LNHDA; CDR2 reads SQIVND (reference sequence). The CDR3 DNA follows: TGTGCCAGTAGTATAGGGTTAACAGGCGGACCCGAAGCTTTCTTT. Encoded protein: CASSIGLTGGPEAFF.